This TCR beta chain was identified during a study of regulatory T cells in long-lasting Graves disease. Regarding the study as a whole: New patients shared roughly 960 public clonotypes, and persistent patients shared more, with a few thousand. The study found TRBV28, TRBJ1-2 and TRBJ2-5 favored in persistent disease. Accuracy was perhaps lowered by the small sample size.

Trimming took 2 bases from V and 7 from J, leaving 11 bases between them. Germline values: CDR1 SEHNR, CDR2 FQNEAQ (reference sequence). There are 13 residues in the CDR3. Time point in this sample: newly diagnosed GD, antithyroid drugs for less than 3 months. There was RNA extracted from PBMCs, and the TCR library was made from it. Combining iRepertoire HTBI primers with Arm-PCR of CDR3 regions, the authors built TCR beta libraries. Original analysis: Identified across the samples were around 62 TRBV segments and 13 to 15 TRBJ segments. TCRdb independently ran MiXCR on the multiplex PCR reads; one entry per CDR3 protein. Here the V and J calls rest on TCRdb's processing, not on the authors' analysis. The sample records 350,000 to 400,000 distinct CDR3 sequences, less than 20% being singletons. This clonotype was counted only a few times. Antigen: not known.

The receptor comes from a female donor with Graves disease. Source: peripheral blood mononuclear cells (PBMCs), taken at new diagnosis, from a patient treated with antithyroid drugs. The chain carries TRBV7-9 and TRBJ1-1; D remains unclear. The CDR3 region has the DNA TGTGCCAGCAGCTTATATACTAAGAATGAAGCTTTCTTT. Protein sequence: CASSLYTKNEAFF.